Presented here are 19 T cell receptor beta chains from one specimen sequenced in a study of regulatory T cells in long-lasting Graves disease. Arm-PCR of CDR3 regions and iRepertoire HTBI primers were the basis on which TCR beta libraries were built. TCRdb called the multiplex PCR reads again in MiXCR, with one record for every CDR3 protein. The sample lists 580,000 or so distinct CDR3 sequences; about 16% were seen once. Time point meaning: newly diagnosed GD, antithyroid drugs for less than 3 months. The TCR library used RNA extracted from PBMCs. These data are also associated with another study on T cells in Graves' hyperthyroidism and ophthalmopathy.

The specimen comprised peripheral blood mononuclear cells (PBMCs), sampled at new diagnosis, from a patient treated with antithyroid drugs. The origin of the receptors is a young man with Graves disease.

With respect to this clonotype: Just one base apart from a much larger clone, this may be a read error. This rearrangement joins TRBV7-9 to TRBJ2-3, with a possible D match to TRBD1 (6 bases). V was shortened by 4 bases and J by 2 bases, with 7 bases between the two germline ends. The CDR3 length is 13 residues. The V gene's germline CDR1 is SEHNR and CDR2 FQNEAQ (reference sequence). CDR3 residues: CASSSGATDTQYF. CDR3 in DNA: TGTGCCAGCAGCTCAGGGGCCACAGATACGCAGTATTTT.

This clonotype was counted once. The chain joins TRBV10-2 to TRBJ2-7, with a weak D call TRBD1 (6 bases). The CDR3 has 13 residues. Germline CDR1 and CDR2: WSHSY and SAAADI. Trimming took off 8 bases at V and 4 bases at J, with 15 bases between the two ends. The CDR3 sequence is CASLRQGQYEQYF. Here the CDR3 DNA reads TGCGCCAGCCTGAGGCAGGGGCAATACGAGCAGTACTTC.

This clonotype was picked up many times. The chain links TRBV6-2 or TRBV6-3 to TRBJ1-2, with 8 bases fitting TRBD1. The ends lost 0 bases at V and 6 bases at J; junction bases unmatched: 3. The CDR3 contains 14 residues. CDR1 is MNHEY and CDR2 is SVGEGT in the germline V gene. DNA for the CDR3: TGTGCCAGCAGTTACTCGGGGACAGGCAATGGCTACACCTTC. Translating gives CASSYSGTGNGYTF.

This chain uses TRBV4-1 with TRBJ2-3; tentatively, D is TRBD1 or TRBD2 (5 bases each). Trimming removed 0 bases from V and 2 bases from J, with 27 bases in between. The CDR3 length is 21 residues. From germline, CDR1 is MGHRA and CDR2 YSYEKL. The DNA for the CDR3 is TGCGCCAGCAGCCAAGATTTCGCAGGGAGCCATCCCCCACGAGACACAGATACGCAGTATTTT. Encoded protein: CASSQDFAGSHPPRDTDTQYF.

This clonotype appeared a few times. This chain connects TRBV2 to TRBJ2-7; the D is unclear. This CDR3 is built from 13 residues. V gave up 2 bases and J gave up 6 bases, with 11 bases separating them. Germline V CDR1 and CDR2: SNHLY, FYNNEI. CDR3 sequence (DNA): TGTGCCAGCAGTGAAAACTGGGTAGGCGAGCAGTACTTC. It specifies CASSENWVGEQYF.

The chain uses TRBV10-3 and TRBJ2-7; 7 nucleotides match TRBD2. This CDR3 has 15 residues. The germline V gene encodes CDR1 ENHRY and CDR2 SYGVKD. Losses at the gene ends were 6 bases for V and 0 bases for J; bases not matched to a gene: 8. The chain's CDR3 is CAIRRGGRDSYEQYF. CDR3 DNA: TGTGCCATCAGACGGGGAGGGAGGGACTCCTACGAGCAGTACTTC.

The chain carries TRBV9 and TRBJ1-2; D possibly corresponds to TRBD1 (6 bases). Germline V CDR1 and CDR2: SGDLS, YYNGEE. This CDR3 region has 13 residues. V was cut by 4 bases and J by 5 bases, with 12 bases left in between. CDR3 DNA: TGTGCCAGCAGCAATACAGGGTTGTATGGCTACACCTTC. Its protein is CASSNTGLYGYTF.

Regarding this clonotype: A read error may account for a junction end that differs from germline. The rearrangement uses TRBV7-2 and TRBJ2-5; 11 bases agree with TRBD2. CDR3 length equals 13 residues. CDR1 and CDR2 from the germline V gene are SGHTA and FQGNSA. The CDR3 DNA reads as TGTGCCAGCAGCTCACCGACTAGCGGGGACCGGGACTTC. It codes for CASSSPTSGDRDF.

This clonotype showed up many times. The chain uses TRBV12-3 or TRBV12-4 and TRBJ2-7, with D tentatively TRBD2 (6 bases). V was clipped by 7 bases and J by 5 bases, with 18 bases between them. The CDR3 totals 14 residues. CDR3 loop: CASTPRGRGDEQYF. The CDR3 DNA follows: TGTGCCAGCACTCCTAGAGGGCGGGGAGACGAGCAGTACTTC.

This clonotype was seen repeatedly, ten times or more. This chain links TRBV28 with TRBJ2-2, with D maybe TRBD1 (5 bases). There are 15 residues in the CDR3. Trimming took 0 bases from V and 2 from J, leaving 7 bases between them. Germline values: CDR1 MDHEN, CDR2 SYDVKM. CDR3 loop: CASSLWGRNTGELFF. The CDR3 region has the DNA TGTGCCAGCAGTTTATGGGGGCGAAACACCGGGGAGCTGTTTTTT.

This clonotype occurred a few times. An end of the junction does not agree with germline; a read error may underlie this. This chain uses TRBV6-1 with TRBJ1-2, with 9 bases identical to TRBD1. In germline, CDR1 is MNHNS, CDR2 SASEGT. The CDR3 spans 15 residues. The CDR3, as DNA: TGTGCCAGCAGTCAAGTACAGGGGGCTAAATATGGCTACACCTTC. Its protein product is CASSQVQGAKYGYTF.

In its sample, this clonotype was seen many times. The chain recombines TRBV28 with TRBJ2-7; D possibly corresponds to TRBD2 (6 bases). The CDR3 is 13 residues long. V shed 11 bases and J shed 4 bases, with 18 bases lying between them. Germline V gives CDR1 MDHEN, CDR2 SYDVKM. CDR3 coding DNA: TGTGCCGGAGGGGCATCTATCCCGTACGAGCAGTACTTC. It encodes CAGGASIPYEQYF.

This clonotype showed up many times. The gene calls are TRBV3-1 and TRBJ1-4; 9 positions agree with TRBD1. Trimming removed 4 bases from V and 8 bases from J; junction bases left unmatched: 8. Germline V gene sequence: CDR1 LGHDT, CDR2 YNNKEL (reference sequence). This CDR3 contains 15 residues. CDR3 residues: CASSPPTGGAEKLFF. The CDR3 nucleotides are TGTGCCAGCAGCCCCCCAACAGGGGGCGCGGAAAAACTGTTTTTT.

This clonotype was recorded at least ten times. The chain has TRBV6-2 or TRBV6-3 and TRBJ2-1; D is undetermined. V was cut by 0 bases and J by 5 bases, with 8 bases left in between. Looked up from germline, CDR1 is MNHEY and CDR2 is SVGEGT. The CDR3 sequence is 14 residues long. DNA of the CDR3: TGTGCCAGCAGTTACTCGCGGCTGAACAATGAGCAGTTCTTC. It codes for CASSYSRLNNEQFF.

The table lists this clonotype with a few counts. The rearrangement uses TRBV11-3 and TRBJ2-7, with 10 bases that match TRBD1. The germline V gene encodes CDR1 SGHNT and CDR2 YENEEA. The CDR3 covers 15 residues. Trimming at V came to 5 bases and at J to 5 bases, leaving 9 bases not matched to a gene. In DNA form, the CDR3 reads TGTGCCAGCAGCCCGACCGGGACAGGGGACCACGAGCAGTACTTC. Protein: CASSPTGTGDHEQYF. Full variable domain (outside the CDR3, taken from reference TRBV11-3 and TRBJ2-7): EAGVVQSPRYKIIEKKQPVAFWCNPISGHNTLYWYLQNLGQGPELLIRYENEEAVDDSQLPKDRFSAERLKGVDSTLKIQPAELGDSAVYLCASSPTGTGDHEQYFGPGTRLTVT.

This clonotype showed up just a few times. The rearrangement joins TRBV5-1 to TRBJ2-3; TRBD1 agrees at 8 bases. V lost 7 bases, J lost 0 bases, and 4 bases stayed unmatched. The germline CDR1 and CDR2 sequences are SGHRS and YFSETQ. The CDR3 has 14 residues. CDR3 in DNA: TGCGCCAGCTGCCGGACAGGGAGCACAGATACGCAGTATTTT. It is translated as CASCRTGSTDTQYF.

Only a few counts were recorded for this clonotype. The chain joins TRBV7-3 to TRBJ2-1, with TRBD1 as a possible D gene (5 bases). This CDR3 contains 14 residues. CDR1 is SGHTA and CDR2 is FQGTGA in the germline V gene. Deletions cut 4 bases from V and 6 bases from J, with 13 bases between. The CDR3 region is CASSSQGSSNEQFF. As DNA, the CDR3 is TGTGCCAGCAGCTCCCAGGGTTCCAGCAATGAGCAGTTCTTC.

V gene TRBV5-1 combines with J gene TRBJ1-1; 8 bases are shared with TRBD1. CDR3 size: 15 residues. The germline V gene encodes CDR1 SGHRS and CDR2 YFSETQ. The J segment lost 4 bases and the V segment lost 0 bases, leaving 5 bases of the junction unmatched. The CDR3 DNA follows: TGCGCCAGCAGCTTGGCAGGGACAGGTTCCACTGAAGCTTTCTTT. It translates to CASSLAGTGSTEAFF.

In this sample, this clonotype turned up a few times. The chain links TRBV5-6 to TRBJ2-5; the D gene is possibly TRBD2 (7 bases). The CDR3 consists of 15 residues. V dropped 2 bases and J dropped 0 bases, with 11 bases sitting between them. Germline CDR1 is SGHDT and CDR2 is YYEEEE. The CDR3 here is CASSFGGANQETQYF. CDR3 nucleotide sequence: TGTGCCAGCAGCTTTGGGGGGGCCAACCAAGAGACCCAGTACTTC.